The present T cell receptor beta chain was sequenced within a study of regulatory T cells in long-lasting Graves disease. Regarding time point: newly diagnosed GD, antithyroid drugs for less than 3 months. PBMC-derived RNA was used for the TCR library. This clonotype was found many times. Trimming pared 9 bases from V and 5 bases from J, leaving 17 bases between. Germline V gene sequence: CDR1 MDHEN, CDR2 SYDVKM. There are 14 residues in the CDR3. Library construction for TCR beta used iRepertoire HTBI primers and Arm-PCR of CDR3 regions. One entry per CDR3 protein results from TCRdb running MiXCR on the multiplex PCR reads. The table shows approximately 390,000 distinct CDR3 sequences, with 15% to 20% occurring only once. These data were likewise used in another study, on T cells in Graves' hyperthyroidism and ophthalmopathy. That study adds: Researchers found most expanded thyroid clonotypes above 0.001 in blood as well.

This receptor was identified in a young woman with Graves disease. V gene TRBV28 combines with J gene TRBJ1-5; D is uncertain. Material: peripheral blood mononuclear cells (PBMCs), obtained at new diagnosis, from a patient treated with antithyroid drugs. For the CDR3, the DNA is TGTGCCAGTACCTACCGGGCCATGGATCAGCCCCAGCATTTT. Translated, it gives CASTYRAMDQPQHF.